This record covers a single T cell receptor beta chain. The germline V gene encodes CDR1 SGHVS and CDR2 FQNEAQ. CDR3 size: 16 residues. The J segment lost 4 bases and the V segment lost 5 bases, leaving 11 bases of the junction unmatched. This specimen belongs to a study of blood T cell dynamics during melanoma immunotherapy. Data came from immunoSEQ multiplex PCR; TCRdb stores just in-frame clones and leaves some out. The sample carries 8,500 to 14,000 clones, roughly nine tenths recorded once. Specified time point: week 3, after first cycle of checkpoint inhibitor. This TCR came from a human donor with melanoma. This specimen was blood, taken from a patient treated with checkpoint blockade. This chain uses TRBV7-8 with TRBJ1-1, with 9 bases matching TRBD1. CDR3 nucleotide sequence: TGTGCCAGCAGCCCGGGGACAGGGACAGGGACCACTGAAGCTTTCTTT. Translation gives CASSPGTGTGTTEAFF. The full variable domain, rest sourced from reference TRBV7-8 and TRBJ1-1, is GAGVSQSPRYKVAKRGQDVALRCDPISGHVSLFWYQQALGQGPEFLTYFQNEAQLDKSGLPSDRFFAERPEGSVSTLKIQRTQQEDSAVYLCASSPGTGTGTTEAFFGQGTRLTVV.